This T cell receptor (beta chain) was retrieved from a study of neurological immune-mediated disorders. The cDNA came from 5'RACE with 10-nucleotide random UMIs. The output of every sequencing run, over 170 million TCR-beta sequences, came from 15-18 subjects. Using its own MiXCR run on the 5' RACE reads, TCRdb lists one record per CDR3 protein. The table includes 35,000 to 40,000 distinct CDR3 sequences, approximately 10% detected once. Study outcomes and limitations: HTLV-1-associated myelopathy ranked highest for TCR clonal expansion and multiple sclerosis lowest, beneath healthy controls.

The sorted libraries were made from over 800,000 CD4+ or CD8+ T cells. A word on this clonotype: Its antigen is not known.

Trimming stripped 4 bases from V and 3 bases from J, with 16 bases between. Germline V CDR1 and CDR2: SEHNR, FQNEAQ (reference sequence). The CDR3 has 16 amino acids. The sequence was collected from a woman in her 30s with HTLV-1-associated myelopathy (HAM/TSP). Sample: CD4+ T cells from blood. The chain employs TRBV7-9 and TRBJ1-3; D might be TRBD1 (6 bases). The CDR3 sequence is CASSSGHLFLGNTIYF. DNA for the CDR3: TGTGCCAGCAGCTCGGGACACCTTTTCCTTGGAAACACCATATATTTT. Together with reference TRBV7-9 and TRBJ1-3, the CDR3 gives the full variable domain: DTGVSQNPRHKITKRGQNVTFRCDPISEHNRLYWYRQTLGQGPEFLTYFQNEAQLEKSRLLSDRFSAERPKGSFSTLEIQRTEQGDSAMYLCASSSGHLFLGNTIYFGEGSWLTVV.